The 21 T cell receptor beta chains below all came from one sample that was sequenced in a study of radiotherapy plus CTLA-4 blockade in lung cancer. Assay used: immunoSEQ multiplex PCR; TCRdb lists only in-frame clones, some missing. Found here are about 60,000 clones, 70% to 80% of them singletons; the top ten hold approximately 8.6%. The source material was peripheral blood, sampled from a patient treated with radiotherapy plus ipilimumab. The origin of the receptors is a human donor with non-small cell lung cancer whose response to radiotherapy plus ipilimumab could not be evaluated.

The chain joins TRBV9 to TRBJ1-1; the D is unclear. The germline V gene encodes CDR1 SGDLS and CDR2 YYNGEE. There are 13 residues in the CDR3. The V end lost 4 bases, the J end lost 0 bases, and 7 bases lay between the germline ends. The CDR3 is CASSPDLNTEAFF. As DNA, the CDR3 is TGTGCCAGCAGCCCTGACTTGAACACTGAAGCTTTCTTT.

The chain has TRBV4-1 and TRBJ1-1, with 7 bases lining up with TRBD1. CDR1 MGHRA and CDR2 YSYEKL come from the germline V gene. CDR3 length: 18 amino acids. Trimming at V came to 3 bases and at J to 0 bases, leaving 13 bases not matched to a gene. The CDR3 loop is CASSQEIDRAPMNTEAFF. As DNA, the CDR3 is TGCGCCAGCAGCCAGGAAATCGACAGGGCTCCTATGAACACTGAAGCTTTCTTT.

The chain is built from TRBV5-6 and TRBJ2-4, with 9 bases matching TRBD2. With 0 bases clipped from V and 7 bases from J, the junction kept 8 bases outside the gene matches. The length of the CDR3 is 16 residues. Germline V gene data show CDR1 as SGHDT and CDR2 as YYEEEE. The CDR3 here is CASSLGLAEMRNIQYF. DNA for the CDR3: TGTGCCAGCAGCTTGGGACTAGCGGAGATGAGGAACATTCAGTACTTC.

J is TRBJ2-1 and V is TRBV11-3; 8 nucleotides match TRBD1. V lost 4 bases to trimming and J lost 7 bases; unmatched junction nucleotides: 3. The length of the CDR3 is 13 residues. The germline gives CDR1 SGHNT, CDR2 YENEEA. In DNA, the CDR3 is TGTGCCAGCAGCTATCAGGGGGCGAATGAGCAGTTCTTC. Encoded protein: CASSYQGANEQFF.

This clone occurred a few times. This sequence joins TRBV7-2 and TRBJ2-1, with 9 bases fitting TRBD1. V lost 3 bases, J lost 8 bases, and 5 bases stayed unmatched. Germline CDR1 and CDR2: SGHTA and FQGNSA. The CDR3 is 14 residues long. CDR3 sequence reads: CASSLRQGVHEQFF. CDR3 bases: TGTGCCAGCAGCTTGCGACAGGGGGTCCATGAGCAGTTCTTC. The entire variable domain, with the rest obtained from reference TRBV7-2 and TRBJ2-1, is as follows: GAGVSQSPSNKVTEKGKDVELRCDPISGHTALYWYRQSLGQGLEFLIYFQGNSAPDKSGLPSDRFSAERTGGSVSTLTIQRTQQEDSAVYLCASSLRQGVHEQFFGPGTRLTVL.

The chain has TRBV27 and TRBJ1-5; TRBD1 matches 7 bases. The CDR3 has 15 residues. V lost 4 bases and J lost 2; bases outside the gene matches: 5. CDR1 MNHEY and CDR2 SMNVEV come from the germline V gene (reference sequence). The CDR3 DNA sequence: TGTGCCAGCAGTTCTTCAGACAGGGGCAATCAGCCCCAGCATTTT. Translation gives CASSSSDRGNQPQHF.

This clone appeared a single time. The chain is built from TRBV5-5 and TRBJ2-6; D ambiguous. Trimming removed 1 base at V and 0 bases at J, with 11 bases between. This CDR3 region has 17 residues. CDR1 and CDR2 (germline): SGHKS, YYEKEE (reference sequence). The CDR3 nucleotides are TGTGCCAGCAGCTTGCAGGTCCTCGGCTCTGGGGCCAACGTCCTGACTTTC. Residues: CASSLQVLGSGANVLTF.

The rearrangement links TRBV6-4 to TRBJ2-2; D gene unclear. This CDR3 comprises 13 residues. V was cut by 4 bases and J by 1 base, with 4 bases left in between. Germline assignment: CDR1 MRHNA and CDR2 SNTAGT. CDR3 amino acids: CASSGLNTGELFF. CDR3 nucleotides: TGTGCCAGCAGTGGACTGAACACCGGGGAGCTGTTTTTT.

This clone has only one observation. V is TRBV5-1 and J is TRBJ2-2; 9 bases agree with TRBD2. Germline loops: CDR1 SGHRS, CDR2 YFSETQ. The CDR3 runs to 15 residues. V lost 1 base, J lost 6 bases, and 4 bases stayed unmatched. CDR3 amino acids: CASSLKREVAGELFF. CDR3 DNA: TGCGCCAGCAGCTTGAAGCGGGAGGTCGCCGGGGAGCTGTTTTTT.

The rearrangement joins TRBV30 to TRBJ2-7, with a possible D match to TRBD1 (5 bases). The V gene's germline CDR1 is GTSNPN and CDR2 SVGIG (reference sequence). V lost 5 bases to trimming and J lost 3 bases, with 17 bases between them. The CDR3 has 14 residues. The CDR3 nucleotides read TGTGCCTGGTCCATGACAGTAACAAACTACGAGCAGTACTTC. Encoded protein: CAWSMTVTNYEQYF.

The rearrangement joins TRBV9 to TRBJ2-1; D call uncertain. V lost 0 bases, J lost 5 bases, and 21 bases lay in between. Looked up from germline, CDR1 is SGDLS and CDR2 is YYNGEE. This CDR3 is built from 18 residues. CDR3 in amino acids: CASSVAPPLFEEDNEQFF. The DNA of the CDR3 is TGTGCCAGCAGCGTAGCCCCCCCGCTCTTCGAGGAAGACAATGAGCAGTTCTTC.

The chain combines TRBV18 with TRBJ1-5, with D unclear. The CDR3 runs to 13 residues. Germline-derived CDR1 and CDR2 are KGHSH and LQKENI. V lost 3 bases and J 5 bases, leaving 8 bases between the germline ends. CDR3 in DNA: TGTGCCAGCTCACCTCAGGAGGATCAGCCCCAGCATTTT. This sequence encodes CASSPQEDQPQHF.

The rearrangement uses TRBV19 and TRBJ2-1; 13 bases are a match to TRBD2. Losses at the gene ends were 6 bases for V and 0 bases for J; bases not matched to a gene: 8. The CDR3 consists of 18 residues. Per germline, CDR1 LNHDA and CDR2 SQIVND (reference sequence). CDR3 loop: CASRSPGLAGSSYNEQFF. Here the CDR3 DNA reads TGTGCCAGTAGATCGCCGGGACTAGCGGGGAGCTCCTACAATGAGCAGTTCTTC.

The CDR3 here is CASSQVGGTGGNYGYTF. CDR3 DNA: TGCGCCAGCAGCCAAGTGGGGGGGACAGGGGGGAACTATGGCTACACCTTC. This rearrangement joins TRBV4-1 to TRBJ1-2; 11 bases match TRBD1. The J segment lost 2 bases and the V segment lost 1 base, leaving 6 bases of the junction unmatched. The CDR3 contains 17 residues. The germline V gene encodes CDR1 MGHRA and CDR2 YSYEKL.

This clone counts as medium-sized. Here the CDR3 reads CASSIGGAGGYEQYF. In DNA, the CDR3 is TGTGCCAGTAGTATAGGAGGGGCAGGGGGCTACGAGCAGTACTTC. The chain recombines TRBV19 with TRBJ2-7; 7 nucleotides line up with TRBD1. CDR1 is LNHDA, CDR2 SQIVND, per germline (reference sequence). The CDR3 is made up of 15 amino acids. V was clipped by 1 base and J by 3 bases; unmatched bases: 6.

The chain uses TRBV6-6 and TRBJ2-7; 9 nucleotides align to TRBD2. The V gene end was trimmed by 9 bases and the J gene end by 0 bases; junction bases not matched to a gene: 9. The CDR3 is 15 amino acids. Germline values: CDR1 MNHNY, CDR2 SVGAGI (reference sequence). CDR3 DNA sequence: TGTGCCAGTGGGCGAGCGGGGGGTCCCTCCTACGAGCAGTACTTC. This encodes CASGRAGGPSYEQYF.

This sequence joins TRBV5-1 and TRBJ2-1; TRBD1 matches at 9 bases. This CDR3 spans 15 amino acids. Trimming took 4 bases from V and 6 from J; bases not matched to a gene: 8. Germline CDR1 and CDR2: SGHRS and YFSETQ. The CDR3 protein is CASSVAGTGINEQFF. CDR3 nucleotide sequence: TGCGCCAGCAGCGTTGCCGGGACAGGGATCAATGAGCAGTTCTTC. Supplemented by reference TRBV5-1 and TRBJ2-1, the full variable domain reads KAGVTQTPRYLIKTRGQQVTLSCSPISGHRSVSWYQQTPGQGLQFLFEYFSETQRNKGNFPGRFSGRQFSNSRSEMNVSTLELGDSALYLCASSVAGTGINEQFFGPGTRLTVL.

This sequence joins TRBV4-1 and TRBJ1-4, with D possibly TRBD1 on 6 matching bases. Trimming cost V 2 bases and J 5 bases, with 9 bases left between them. The CDR3 consists of 14 residues. CDR1 is MGHRA, CDR2 YSYEKL, per germline. The CDR3 region is CASSQKQGNEKLFF. CDR3 sequence (DNA): TGCGCCAGCAGCCAAAAGCAGGGGAATGAAAAACTGTTTTTT.

V gene TRBV5-1 combines with J gene TRBJ2-7, with 11 bases identical to TRBD1. The V gene end was trimmed by 4 bases and the J gene end by 5 bases; junction bases not matched to a gene: 5. The CDR3 totals 14 residues. Germline V lookup: CDR1 SGHRS, CDR2 YFSETQ. The CDR3 DNA follows: TGCGCCAGCAGCCCCGGACAGGGGGCTCACGAGCAGTACTTC. This codes for CASSPGQGAHEQYF.

The chain couples TRBV19 to TRBJ2-1, with 10 bases that match TRBD2. The J segment lost 7 bases and the V segment lost 4 bases, leaving 10 bases of the junction unmatched. This CDR3 region has 16 residues. Per germline, CDR1 LNHDA and CDR2 SQIVND (reference sequence). The CDR3 protein is CASSRQREGLGNEQFF. As DNA, the CDR3 is TGTGCCAGTAGTAGGCAGCGGGAGGGCCTTGGGAATGAGCAGTTCTTC.

This clone was found a few times. The chain carries TRBV28 and TRBJ1-1; D gene ambiguous. This CDR3 is built from 13 residues. Germline V gene sequence: CDR1 MDHEN, CDR2 SYDVKM. V was cut by 6 bases and J by 4 bases, with 12 bases left in between. The CDR3 here is CASRVPESTEAFF. The CDR3, as DNA: TGTGCCAGCAGAGTCCCCGAGAGCACTGAAGCTTTCTTT.